The 26 T cell receptor beta chains presented below share a single source sample, sequenced in a study of CD8+ T cells in alopecia areata. Combined cutaneous lymph node cells underwent sorting by CD4, CD8alpha, NKG2D, NKG2ACE and additional markers. Investigators isolated RNA and reverse transcribed it into cDNA to act as the sequencing template. The assay was immunoSEQ multiplex PCR, and TCRdb's table has in-frame clones only and misses some. Sampling found 270,000 or so clones, none seen once. The material sequenced was CD4+ T cells sorted from a lymph node. Receptors were obtained from a C3H/HeJ mouse with alopecia areata. The strain's MHC type: H2-k.

This clone was counted only a few times. Gene names are mouse gene names. CDR3 DNA, as far as it was read: TGTGCCTGGAAACTGGGGAAAAAC. The encoded protein is CAWKLGKN. The CDR3, in full, reads CAWKLGKNTLYF. V gene TRBV31 combines with J gene TRBJ2-4; TRBD2 aligns across 7 bases. The CDR3 end is not reached by the read, which stops 4 residues before it; the germline J gene fills it in. CDR3 length: 12 amino acids. Per germline, CDR1 GKSSPN and CDR2 SITVG.

Of note for this clone: The listed genes are named as in mouse. The read halts 4 residues ahead of the CDR3 end, with the missing end drawn from the germline J gene. V is TRBV1 and J is TRBJ2-5; D gene unclear. V dropped 1 base and J dropped 3 bases, with 11 bases sitting between them. CDR1 and CDR2 from the germline V gene are NSQYPW and LRSPGD (reference sequence). This CDR3 region has 15 residues. The CDR3 reads CTCSAGSLTQDTQYF. The covered CDR3 bases are TGCACCTGCAGTGCAGGGTCCCTTACTCAAGAC.

As to this clone: These gene names are mouse names. The CDR3 goes on 4 residues after the read ends, and that part is filled in from the germline J gene. The sample has other DNA sequences that encode this CDR3 too. The chain joins TRBV19 to TRBJ2-1; 11 bases are a match to TRBD2. Germline V gives CDR1 FNHDT, CDR2 SITEND (reference sequence). The CDR3 has 15 residues. The CDR3 protein is CASSTTGGARAEQFF. The covered CDR3 bases are TGTGCCAGCAGTACCACTGGGGGGGCTCGGGCT.

As regards this clone: Gene and germline names: mouse. With the read ending 3 residues before the CDR3 end, the germline J gene is used to fill in that end. This chain connects TRBV19 to TRBJ1-6, with 10 bases that match TRBD1. TRBJ1-6 is known as an ORF, though its function is uncertain. This CDR3 region has 15 residues. Germline CDR1 and CDR2: FNHDT and SITEND (reference sequence). With V trimmed by 1 base and J by 9 bases, 4 bases remained unmatched. Here the CDR3 reads CASSITGTGVSPLYF. The part of the CDR3 DNA that was read is TGTGCCAGCAGTATAACAGGGACAGGGGTTTCGCCC.

Remarks on this clone: A much larger clone is a single base away; this may be a read error. The genes are named according to mouse. The read finishes 4 residues shy of the CDR3 end, and the germline J gene is used to complete it. Other nucleotide sequences in the sample specify the same CDR3. The chain couples TRBV19 to TRBJ2-4; 7 nucleotides line up with TRBD1. The CDR3 is 13 residues long. The V segment lost 5 bases and the J segment 3 bases; nucleotides outside the gene matches: 3. Germline loops: CDR1 FNHDT, CDR2 SITEND (reference sequence). The CDR3 spells CASSPGQQNTLYF. The DNA read from the CDR3 is TGTGCCAGCAGCCCGGGACAGCAAAAC.

This clone turned up a few times. Gene names and germline refer to mouse. The read is 4 residues too short to cover the CDR3 end, so that end is filled in from the germline J gene. The chain links TRBV17 to TRBJ2-7, with 11 bases fitting TRBD2. V was clipped by 1 base and J by 3 bases; unmatched bases: 5. The germline V gene encodes CDR1 MNHDT and CDR2 YYDKIL. The CDR3 sequence is 16 residues long. The CDR3: CASSRGTGTGGYEQYF. The sequenced CDR3 bases are TGTGCTAGCAGTAGAGGTACCGGGACTGGGGGCTAT.

This clone was seen a handful of times. Each gene name is a mouse one. The observed sequence ends 4 residues before the CDR3 terminus, with the missing tail filled in from the germline J gene. The chain carries TRBV13-3 and TRBJ1-1; TRBD1 might be the D (6 bases). CDR1 is NNHDY, CDR2 SYVADS, per germline. The CDR3 is made up of 13 amino acids. The CDR3 DNA, read in part, is TGTGCCAGCACACTGGGGGGGCGCAGA. Translated: CASTLGGRR. The whole CDR3 reads CASTLGGRREVFF.

With regard to this clone: Mouse gene names apply. The read halts 4 residues ahead of the CDR3 end, with the missing end drawn from the germline J gene. The rearrangement links TRBV13-3 to TRBJ2-5; 9 bases line up with TRBD1. The CDR3 consists of 14 residues. Germline values: CDR1 NNHDY, CDR2 SYVADS. CDR3 in amino acids: CASSGGTGSDTQYF. The covered CDR3 bases are TGTGCCAGCAGTGGCGGGACAGGGTCGGAC.

To note about this clone: Mouse gene names apply. With the read ending 4 residues before the CDR3 end, the germline J gene is used to fill in that end. The chain recombines TRBV13-1 with TRBJ2-5; tentative D call: TRBD1 (5 bases). The V end lost 2 bases, the J end lost 0 bases, and 10 bases lay between the germline ends. CDR1 is NSHNY, CDR2 SYGAGN, per germline. There are 15 residues in the CDR3. CDR3 in amino acids: CASSEASGNQDTQYF. The part of the CDR3 DNA that was read is TGTGCCAGCAGTGAGGCCTCAGGGAACCAAGAC.

To note about this clone: The genes are named according to mouse. The read halts 4 residues ahead of the CDR3 end, with the missing end drawn from the germline J gene. This chain connects TRBV13-3 to TRBJ1-2; 8 nucleotides agree with TRBD1. This CDR3 has 14 amino acids. J lost 4 bases, V lost 4 bases, and 6 bases had no gene match. Germline CDR1 is NNHDY and CDR2 is SYVADS. Incomplete CDR3 DNA: TGTGCCAGCAGTCCTCAGGGGGCGACCTCC. Its protein product is CASSPQGATS. The entire CDR3 sequence reads CASSPQGATSDYTF.

A few counts support this clone. Gene names denote mouse genes. The read stops 4 residues short of the end of the CDR3; the missing end is completed from the germline J gene. This sample also contains other DNA sequences that code for the same CDR3. The chain couples TRBV13-1 to TRBJ2-2, with 8 positions matching TRBD1. The junction had 2 bases not matched to a gene; V was cut back by 2 bases and J by 2 bases. The CDR3 sequence is 15 residues long. CDR1 is NSHNY, CDR2 SYGAGN, per germline. The CDR3 loop reads CASSDRGLNTGQLYF. The DNA read from the CDR3 is TGTGCCAGCAGTGACAGGGGGCTGAACACCGGG.

In its sample, this clone was seen a few times. Gene names denote mouse genes. With the read ending 4 residues before the CDR3 end, the germline J gene is used to fill in that end. In the same sample, other DNA sequences code for this CDR3. This chain uses TRBV19 with TRBJ2-7; 9 positions agree with TRBD2. From germline, CDR1 is FNHDT and CDR2 SITEND (reference sequence). The CDR3 runs to 14 residues. V shed 0 bases, J shed 2 bases, and the junction held 0 bases outside the gene matches. The sequenced CDR3 bases are TGTGCCAGCAGTATAGCTGGGGGGGCCTAT. It is translated as CASSIAGGAY. The CDR3, in full, reads CASSIAGGAYEQYF.

This clone was observed a few times. Gene and germline names: mouse. The observed sequence ends 4 residues before the CDR3 terminus, with the missing tail filled in from the germline J gene. Other DNA sequences in the sample encode the same CDR3. This chain connects TRBV13-3 to TRBJ2-7; TRBD1 agrees at 8 bases. The CDR3 has 13 amino acids. V shed 6 bases, J shed 0 bases, and the junction held 2 bases outside the gene matches. Germline V lookup: CDR1 NNHDY, CDR2 SYVADS. The sequenced CDR3 bases are TGTGCCAGCACTACAGGGGGCTCCTAT. It specifies CASTTGGSY. The CDR3 as a whole reads CASTTGGSYEQYF.

Comments on this clone: The germline and genes are mouse ones. The read comes to an end 4 residues before the CDR3 does, leaving the germline J gene to fill in the end. The rearrangement links TRBV13-2 to TRBJ2-1, with 10 nucleotides matching TRBD1. CDR1 and CDR2 from the germline V gene are NNHNN and SYGAGS (reference sequence). CDR3 length: 16 amino acids. Trimming at V came to 0 bases and at J to 5 bases, leaving 5 bases not matched to a gene. CDR3 DNA, as far as it was read: TGTGCCAGCGGTGATGCGGGACAGGGGCTGGATGCT. Its protein is CASGDAGQGLDA. The whole CDR3 is CASGDAGQGLDAEQFF.

This clone occurred many times. Here the gene names and germline are mouse. The observed sequence ends 4 residues before the CDR3 terminus, with the missing tail filled in from the germline J gene. Other DNA sequences in this sample translate to the same CDR3. V usage is TRBV13-1 and J usage is TRBJ2-2; D is unclear. This CDR3 has 14 residues. Trimming removed 0 bases at V and 1 base at J, with 4 bases between. Germline CDR1 reads NSHNY; CDR2 reads SYGAGN. CDR3 amino acids: CASSDAGNTGQLYF. The sequenced CDR3 bases are TGTGCCAGCAGTGATGCAGGAAACACCGGG.

Remarks on this clone: Gene names are the mouse ones. The read stops 4 residues short of the end of the CDR3; the missing end is completed from the germline J gene. The chain joins TRBV1 to TRBJ2-3, with 10 bases identical to TRBD2. The CDR3 has 14 amino acids. Trimming cost V 4 bases and J 4 bases; bases outside gene matches: 2. Germline V gene sequence: CDR1 NSQYPW, CDR2 LRSPGD (reference sequence). CDR3 DNA, as far as it was read: TGCACCTGCAGTGGGGACTGGGGTCCAGAA. This gives the protein CTCSGDWGPE. From start to end, the CDR3 is CTCSGDWGPETLYF. The entire variable domain, with the rest obtained from reference TRBV1 and TRBJ2-3, is as follows: VTLLEQNPRWRLVPRGQAVNLRCILKNSQYPWMSWYQQDLQKQLQWLFTLRSPGDKEVKSLPGADYLATRVTDTELRLQVANMSQGRTLYCTCSGDWGPETLYFGSGTRLTVL.

This clone occurred a few times. Gene labels here are mouse ones. The CDR3 is CASRGLGGTETLYF. The DNA read from the CDR3 is TGTGCCAGCAGAGGACTGGGGGGTACAGAA. The chain links TRBV13-1 to TRBJ2-3; 11 bases agree with TRBD2. Coverage ceases 4 residues before the CDR3 finishes, and the germline J gene fills in the end. V lost 5 bases to trimming and J lost 4 bases; unmatched junction nucleotides: 3. This CDR3 comprises 14 residues. Looked up from germline, CDR1 is NSHNY and CDR2 is SYGAGN.

Turning to this clone: Gene labels here are mouse ones. The read finishes 4 residues shy of the CDR3 end, and the germline J gene is used to complete it. V usage is TRBV1 and J usage is TRBJ2-5; 12 nucleotides match TRBD2. Per germline, CDR1 NSQYPW and CDR2 LRSPGD (reference sequence). This CDR3 comprises 15 residues. CDR3 amino acids: CTCSAGLGGLDTQYF. The sequenced part of the CDR3 DNA is TGCACCTGCAGTGCAGGACTGGGGGGGCTGGAC.

In its sample, this clone was seen a few times. Genes and germline come from the mouse. Read sequence stops 4 residues before the CDR3 end, and the germline J gene provides the missing end. The genes are TRBV13-3 and TRBJ2-3; no reliable D call. Trimming stripped 0 bases from V and 0 bases from J, with 8 bases between. The CDR3 has 15 residues. Germline CDR1 NNHDY, CDR2 SYVADS. CDR3 sequence reads: CASSDALPSAETLYF. Partial CDR3 DNA: TGTGCCAGCAGTGATGCACTTCCTAGTGCAGAA.

This clone was detected ten times or more. Genes and germline come from the mouse. Read data end 4 residues before the CDR3 end; the end is taken from the germline J gene. The rearrangement uses TRBV17 and TRBJ2-2; TRBD1 matches 8 bases. The trim removed 6 bases at V and 3 bases at J, leaving 3 bases unmatched. Germline V gene sequence: CDR1 MNHDT, CDR2 YYDKIL. This CDR3 region has 14 residues. The CDR3 DNA, read in part, is TGTGCTAGCAGGACGACAGGGGACACCGGG. It codes for CASRTTGDTG. The full CDR3 reads CASRTTGDTGQLYF. Using reference TRBV17 and TRBJ2-2 for the parts outside the CDR3, the full variable domain is DTTVKQNPRYKLARVGKPVNLICSQTMNHDTMYWYQKKPNQAPKLLLFYYDKILNREADTFEKFQSSRPNNSFCSLYIGSAGLEYSAMYLCASRTTGDTGQLYFGEGSKLTVL.

To note about this clone: Gene names follow the mouse nomenclature. The CDR3 is cut off 4 residues early in the read; its end comes from the germline J gene. V and J are TRBV13-1 and TRBJ2-7, with 7 nucleotides matching TRBD1. Per the germline V gene, CDR1 is NSHNY and CDR2 is SYGAGN. Trimming cost V 2 bases and J 3 bases; bases outside gene matches: 2. CDR3 length: 13 amino acids. CDR3 in amino acids: CASSERDSYEQYF. The sequenced part of the CDR3 DNA is TGTGCCAGCAGTGAGAGGGACAGCTAT.

A remark on this clone: The gene names given are mouse names. Coverage ceases 4 residues before the CDR3 finishes, and the germline J gene fills in the end. The chain carries TRBV1 and TRBJ2-7, with TRBD1 as a possible D gene (6 bases). The CDR3 consists of 15 residues. V was clipped by 3 bases and J by 0 bases, with 12 bases between them. The germline V gene has CDR1 NSQYPW and CDR2 LRSPGD (reference sequence). The CDR3 reads CTCSALGHRSYEQYF. CDR3 DNA (partial): TGCACCTGCAGTGCCCTGGGACATCGCTCCTAT.

Notes on this clone: The gene symbols are mouse symbols. The read stops 4 residues short of the end of the CDR3; the missing end is completed from the germline J gene. The same CDR3 arises from other DNA sequences in this sample as well. V and J are TRBV13-1 and TRBJ1-2; possible D gene TRBD1, 5 bases. The germline V gene has CDR1 NSHNY and CDR2 SYGAGN. The germline V and J ends were trimmed by 8 bases and 0 bases, with 11 bases remaining between them. The CDR3 covers 13 residues. The CDR3 bases that were read are TGTGCCAGTCGACAGCATGCAAACTCC. It specifies CASRQHANS. The whole CDR3 sequence is CASRQHANSDYTF.

Concerning this clone itself: Gene names and germline refer to mouse. The read halts 4 residues ahead of the CDR3 end, with the missing end drawn from the germline J gene. J is TRBJ2-4 and V is TRBV13-1, with 8 bases identical to TRBD1. This CDR3 has 15 amino acids. CDR1 and CDR2 (germline): NSHNY, SYGAGN. The V segment lost 0 bases and the J segment 2 bases; nucleotides outside the gene matches: 2. CDR3 DNA, as far as it was read: TGTGCCAGCAGTGATGCAGGGGGCTATCAAAAC. Its protein product is CASSDAGGYQN. The full CDR3 protein is CASSDAGGYQNTLYF.

This clone showed up just a few times. The genes are named according to mouse. The read ends 4 residues early relative to the CDR3; the germline J gene fills the gap. The same CDR3 also results from other DNA sequences found in this sample. This chain links TRBV19 with TRBJ2-3, with a tentative D call TRBD2 (6 bases). V lost 2 bases and J 0 bases, leaving 10 bases between the germline ends. CDR1 is FNHDT and CDR2 is SITEND in the germline V gene (reference sequence). The CDR3 sequence is 15 residues long. The CDR3 DNA, read in part, is TGTGCCAGCAGTATCTGGGGCACTAGTGCAGAA. Translation: CASSIWGTSAE. The complete CDR3 protein is CASSIWGTSAETLYF.

As for this clone: Gene names are the mouse ones. The missing CDR3 end, 4 residues past where the read stops, is filled in from the germline J gene. The J gene is TRBJ1-1, the V gene TRBV5; TRBD1 agrees at 10 bases. Per the germline V gene, CDR1 is LGHNA and CDR2 is YNLKQL (reference sequence). After removal of 5 bases from V and 4 bases from J, the junction contained 4 bases not matched to a gene. CDR3 size: 14 residues. The CDR3 bases that were read are TGTGCCAGCAGCTTTGGACAGGGGGGCACA. This translates into CASSFGQGGT. The entire CDR3 reads CASSFGQGGTEVFF.